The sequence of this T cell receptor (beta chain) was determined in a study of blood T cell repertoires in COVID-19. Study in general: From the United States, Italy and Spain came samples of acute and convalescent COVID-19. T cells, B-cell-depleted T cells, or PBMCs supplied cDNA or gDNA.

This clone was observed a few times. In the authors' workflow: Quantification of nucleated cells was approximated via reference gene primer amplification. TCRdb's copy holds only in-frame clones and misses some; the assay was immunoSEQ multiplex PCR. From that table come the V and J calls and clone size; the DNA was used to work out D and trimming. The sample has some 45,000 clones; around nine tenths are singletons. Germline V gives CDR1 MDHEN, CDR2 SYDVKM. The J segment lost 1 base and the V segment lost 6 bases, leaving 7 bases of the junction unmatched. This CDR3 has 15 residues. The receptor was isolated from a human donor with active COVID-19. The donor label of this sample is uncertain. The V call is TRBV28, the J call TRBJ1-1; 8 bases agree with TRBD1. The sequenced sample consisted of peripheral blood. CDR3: CASSGPGTGNTEAFF. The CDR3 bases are TGTGCCAGCAGCGGGCCCGGGACAGGGAACACTGAAGCTTTCTTT.